This T cell receptor beta chain was retrieved from a study of T cells after yellow fever vaccination. As for the study in general: Researchers used SMART-Seq v4 Ultra Low Input to prepare fractions that had low cell numbers.

The study made its TCR cDNA through 5'RACE template switching. That step introduced a universal primer site along with UMIs. Each CDR3 protein gets one entry after TCRdb re-called the 5' RACE reads with MiXCR. The sample has approximately 250,000 distinct CDR3 sequences, approximately 3.5% seen once. There are 14 residues in the CDR3. Germline V lookup: CDR1 LGHNA, CDR2 YSLEER. Trimming took 1 base from V and 0 from J, leaving 6 bases between them. This clonotype was detected ten times or more. Its antigen is not identified. Study outcomes and limitations: The booster response re-showed most primary clones: over 95% CD4, around 87% CD8.

The clonotype was recovered from a man between 18 and 35 years old who received the YFV17D yellow fever vaccine. V gene TRBV4-3 combines with J gene TRBJ1-1; D is unclear. Sequencing was performed on PBMCs, taken 15 days after the yellow fever booster vaccination. The CDR3 coding sequence is TGCGCCAGCAGCCAAGGGATCATGAACACTGAAGCTTTCTTT. Protein sequence: CASSQGIMNTEAFF.